The entry that follows covers one TCR beta chain sequence. Its specificity is unknown. Data came from immunoSEQ multiplex PCR; TCRdb stores just in-frame clones and leaves some out. The data hold under 200,000 clones, with around 85% observed a single time. The sample comes from a study of T cell responses to AZD1222 COVID-19 vaccine. Findings and limits, study-wide: Repertoires were collected only later (after the peak T cell response had occurred).

Germline V CDR1 and CDR2: SGHAT, FQNNGV. Trimming stripped 3 bases from V and 10 bases from J, with 10 bases between. The CDR3 is made up of 12 amino acids. The source is an adult who received the AZD1222 COVID-19 vaccine. This chain connects TRBV11-2 to TRBJ2-1, with a weak D call TRBD2 (5 bases). The sequencing used peripheral blood, collected 28 days after the second AZD1222 dose. CDR3 amino acids: CASSLPGSEQFF. The DNA for the CDR3 is TGTGCCAGCAGCTTGCCGGGATCAGAGCAGTTCTTC.